This T cell receptor beta chain was identified during a study of PD-1 blockade in classical Hodgkin lymphoma. Study overall: Administration of nivolumab to patients was at 3 mg/kg intravenously every 2 weeks.

Comment on this clone: What it recognizes is unknown.

The CDR3 spans 14 residues. The V gene's germline CDR1 is SGHRS and CDR2 YFSETQ. V dropped 3 bases and J dropped 1 base, with 10 bases sitting between them. Sequencing used immunoSEQ multiplex PCR; TCRdb keeps in-frame clones, though not all of them. Altogether tens of thousands of clones are present, 83% being singletons, with the ten largest covering over 15%. General study results and limits: For complete responders, baseline diversity was comparable to that of newly diagnosed patients. When set against healthy donors, newly diagnosed patients were reported to show lower baseline TCR diversity.

Time point here: cycle 4 day 1 (C4D1), after more than 5 weeks of nivolumab. All the patients suffered relapse after autologous stem cell transplantation, and brentuximab vedotin exposure differed. Complete response, partial response or progressive disease were the best responses. The TCR was taken from a human donor with classical Hodgkin lymphoma. The chain recombines TRBV5-1 with TRBJ1-1, with a possible D match to TRBD1 (5 bases). The source material was peripheral blood mononuclear cells (PBMCs), sampled before the fourth cycle of nivolumab. CDR3 sequence reads: CASSSTARNTEAFF. CDR3 DNA sequence: TGCGCCAGCAGCTCGACAGCGAGGAACACTGAAGCTTTCTTT.